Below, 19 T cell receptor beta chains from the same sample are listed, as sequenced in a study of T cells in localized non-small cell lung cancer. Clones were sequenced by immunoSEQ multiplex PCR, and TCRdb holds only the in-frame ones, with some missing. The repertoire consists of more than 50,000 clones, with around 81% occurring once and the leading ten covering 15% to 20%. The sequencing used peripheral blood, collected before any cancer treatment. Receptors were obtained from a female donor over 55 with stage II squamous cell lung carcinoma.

This CDR3 reads CASSLWDRVNYEQYF. The CDR3 nucleotides are TGTGCCAGCAGCTTGTGGGACAGGGTTAACTACGAGCAGTACTTC. The rearrangement joins TRBV5-6 to TRBJ2-7; TRBD1 agrees at 9 bases. CDR1 is SGHDT, CDR2 YYEEEE, per germline. The CDR3 loop spans 15 amino acids. The J segment lost 3 bases and the V segment lost 1 base, leaving 5 bases of the junction unmatched.

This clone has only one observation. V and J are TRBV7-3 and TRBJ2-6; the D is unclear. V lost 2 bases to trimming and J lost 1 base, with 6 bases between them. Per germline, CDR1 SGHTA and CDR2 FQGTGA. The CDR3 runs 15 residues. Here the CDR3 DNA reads TGTGCCAGCAGCTTAGTAGGGTCTGGGGCCAACGTCCTGACTTTC. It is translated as CASSLVGSGANVLTF.

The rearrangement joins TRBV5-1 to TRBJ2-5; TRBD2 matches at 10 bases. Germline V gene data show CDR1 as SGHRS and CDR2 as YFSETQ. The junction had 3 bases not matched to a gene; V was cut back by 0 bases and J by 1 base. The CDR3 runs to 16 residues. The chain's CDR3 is CASSLGTSGVQETQYF. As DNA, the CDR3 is TGCGCCAGCAGCTTGGGTACTAGCGGGGTCCAAGAGACCCAGTACTTC.

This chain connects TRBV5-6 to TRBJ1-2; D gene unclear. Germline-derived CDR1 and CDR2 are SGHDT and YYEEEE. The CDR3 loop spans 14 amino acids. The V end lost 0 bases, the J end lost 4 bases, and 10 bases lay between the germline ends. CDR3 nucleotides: TGTGCCAGCAGCTTGGCCCCCGGGATCTATGGCTACACCTTC. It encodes CASSLAPGIYGYTF.

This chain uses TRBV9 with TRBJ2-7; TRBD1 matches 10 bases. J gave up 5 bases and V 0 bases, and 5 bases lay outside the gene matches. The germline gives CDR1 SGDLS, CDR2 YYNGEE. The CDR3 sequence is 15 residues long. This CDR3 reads CASSVGTGGPHEQYF. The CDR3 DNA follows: TGTGCCAGCAGCGTAGGGACAGGGGGTCCCCACGAGCAGTACTTC.

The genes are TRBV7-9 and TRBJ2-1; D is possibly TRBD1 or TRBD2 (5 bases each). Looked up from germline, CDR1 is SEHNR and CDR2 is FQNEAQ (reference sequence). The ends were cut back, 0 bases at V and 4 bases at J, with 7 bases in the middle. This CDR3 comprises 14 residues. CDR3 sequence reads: CASSLAGTYNEQFF. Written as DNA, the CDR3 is TGTGCCAGCAGCTTAGCGGGGACGTACAATGAGCAGTTCTTC.

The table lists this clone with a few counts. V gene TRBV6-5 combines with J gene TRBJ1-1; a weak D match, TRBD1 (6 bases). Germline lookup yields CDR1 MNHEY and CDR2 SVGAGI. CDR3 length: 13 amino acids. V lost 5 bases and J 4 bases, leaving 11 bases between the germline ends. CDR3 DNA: TGTGCCAGCAGTCACAGGGAGGGCACTGAAGCTTTCTTT. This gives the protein CASSHREGTEAFF.

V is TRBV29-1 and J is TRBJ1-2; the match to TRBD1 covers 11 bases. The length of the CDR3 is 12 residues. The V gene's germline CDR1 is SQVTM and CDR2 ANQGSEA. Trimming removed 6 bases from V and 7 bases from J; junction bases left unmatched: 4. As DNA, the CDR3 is TGCAGCGTGACCGGACAGGGGGCTGGCTACACCTTC. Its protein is CSVTGQGAGYTF.

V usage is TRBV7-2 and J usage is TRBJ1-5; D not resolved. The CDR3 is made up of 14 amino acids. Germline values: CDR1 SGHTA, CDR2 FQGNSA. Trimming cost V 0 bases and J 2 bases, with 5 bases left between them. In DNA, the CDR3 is TGTGCCAGCAGCTTAGCGGGCGGCAATCAGCCCCAGCATTTT. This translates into CASSLAGGNQPQHF.

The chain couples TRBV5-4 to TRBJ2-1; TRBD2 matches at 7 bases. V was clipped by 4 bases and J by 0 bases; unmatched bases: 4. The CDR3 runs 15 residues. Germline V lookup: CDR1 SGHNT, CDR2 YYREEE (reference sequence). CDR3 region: CASSPSGASYNEQFF. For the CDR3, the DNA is TGTGCCAGCAGCCCCAGCGGGGCCTCCTACAATGAGCAGTTCTTC.

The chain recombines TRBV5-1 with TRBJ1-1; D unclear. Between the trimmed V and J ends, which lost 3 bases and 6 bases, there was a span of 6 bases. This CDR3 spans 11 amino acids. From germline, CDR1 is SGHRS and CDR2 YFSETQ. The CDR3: CASSSYSEAFF. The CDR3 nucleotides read TGCGCCAGCAGCTCGTATTCTGAAGCTTTCTTT. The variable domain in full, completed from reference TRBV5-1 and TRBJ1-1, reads KAGVTQTPRYLIKTRGQQVTLSCSPISGHRSVSWYQQTPGQGLQFLFEYFSETQRNKGNFPGRFSGRQFSNSRSEMNVSTLELGDSALYLCASSSYSEAFFGQGTRLTVV.

The CDR3 region is CATSIPFAETQYF. In DNA form, the CDR3 reads TGTGCCACCAGCATCCCGTTCGCAGAGACCCAGTACTTC. The chain joins TRBV15 to TRBJ2-5; D gene ambiguous. The CDR3 loop spans 13 amino acids. Germline loops: CDR1 LNHNV, CDR2 YYDKDF (reference sequence). V lost 4 bases, J lost 4 bases, and 10 bases lay in between.

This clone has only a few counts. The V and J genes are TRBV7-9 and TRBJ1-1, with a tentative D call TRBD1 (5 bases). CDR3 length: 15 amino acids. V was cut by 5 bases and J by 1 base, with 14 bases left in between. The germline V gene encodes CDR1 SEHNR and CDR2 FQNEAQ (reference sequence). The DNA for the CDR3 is TGTGCCAGCAGCCTCCAAGGGACCCCGAACACTGAAGCTTTCTTT. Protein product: CASSLQGTPNTEAFF.

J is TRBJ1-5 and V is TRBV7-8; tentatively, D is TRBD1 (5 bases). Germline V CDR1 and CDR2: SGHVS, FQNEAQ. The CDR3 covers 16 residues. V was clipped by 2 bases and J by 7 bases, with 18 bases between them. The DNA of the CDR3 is TGTGCCAGCAGCTTAATGCCCAAGGAGGGGCGGCAGCCCCAGCATTTT. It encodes CASSLMPKEGRQPQHF.

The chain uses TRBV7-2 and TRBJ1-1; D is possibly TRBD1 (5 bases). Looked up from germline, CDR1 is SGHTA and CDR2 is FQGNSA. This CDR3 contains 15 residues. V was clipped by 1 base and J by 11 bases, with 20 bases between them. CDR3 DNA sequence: TGTGCCAGCAGCTTAGACCGCCAGGGAACGGGTGCGGCTTTCTTT. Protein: CASSLDRQGTGAAFF. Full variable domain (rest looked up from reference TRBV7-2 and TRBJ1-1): GAGVSQSPSNKVTEKGKDVELRCDPISGHTALYWYRQSLGQGLEFLIYFQGNSAPDKSGLPSDRFSAERTGGSVSTLTIQRTQQEDSAVYLCASSLDRQGTGAAFFGQGTRLTVV.

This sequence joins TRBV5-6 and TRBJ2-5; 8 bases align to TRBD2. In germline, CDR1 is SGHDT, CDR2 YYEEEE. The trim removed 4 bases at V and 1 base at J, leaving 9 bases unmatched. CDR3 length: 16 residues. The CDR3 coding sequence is TGTGCCAGCAGCCGGGGGGGACCACTTCGCCAAGAGACCCAGTACTTC. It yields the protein CASSRGGPLRQETQYF.

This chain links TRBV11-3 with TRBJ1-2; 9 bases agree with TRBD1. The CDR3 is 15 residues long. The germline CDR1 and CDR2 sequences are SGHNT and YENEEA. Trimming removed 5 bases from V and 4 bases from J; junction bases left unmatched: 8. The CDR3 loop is CASSDPGQGRYGYTF. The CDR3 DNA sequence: TGTGCCAGCAGCGATCCGGGACAGGGCCGCTATGGCTACACCTTC.

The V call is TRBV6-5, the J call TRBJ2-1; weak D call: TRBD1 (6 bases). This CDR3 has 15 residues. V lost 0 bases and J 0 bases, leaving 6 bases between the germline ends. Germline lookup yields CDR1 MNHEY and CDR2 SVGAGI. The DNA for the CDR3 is TGTGCCAGCAGTTACTCGGACAGCTCCTACAATGAGCAGTTCTTC. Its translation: CASSYSDSSYNEQFF.

CDR3 bases: TGTGCCAGCAGTGGGGGGGTGCGGAATGAAAAACTGTTTTTT. Encoded protein: CASSGGVRNEKLFF. The chain links TRBV6-1 to TRBJ1-4; D is perhaps TRBD1 (5 bases). There are 14 residues in the CDR3. The V end was cut by 4 bases, the J end by 5 bases, with 11 bases between. Germline V gene data show CDR1 as MNHNS and CDR2 as SASEGT.